Listed below are T cell receptor beta chains from one sample, sequenced in a study of blood T cell repertoires in COVID-19. Some clones are missing from TCRdb's copy, which holds only in-frame ones; the method was immunoSEQ multiplex PCR. Seen here are 170,000 or so clones, about 86% observed once, and the top ten hold roughly 0.85%. The sample comprised peripheral blood. These receptors all stem from a young woman who had recovered from COVID-19. CDR3s include the opening cysteine and the closing phenylalanine or tryptophan. A D gene is named only where the DNA matches it firmly. A row's size may be missing; if present it is once, few, many or a size class.

-,TRBV5-6,-,TRBJ2-1,TGTGCCAGCAGCACGGGGTCCTACAATGAGCAGTTCTTC,CASSTGSYNEQFF
TRBD2,TRBV4-1,-,TRBJ2-5,TGCGCCAGCAATCCCGGGGAGCGGGGCGAGGGGATAGAGACCCAGTACTTC,CASNPGERGEGIETQYF
TRBD1,TRBV7-3,-,TRBJ2-1,TGTGCCAGCAGGTTGCCAGGGGGCGATGAGCAGTTCTTC,CASRLPGGDEQFF
-,TRBV1,-,TRBJ2-1,TGCACCAGCAGCCCGGGGACTACCACTAGCTCCTACAATGAGCAGTTCTTC,CTSSPGTTTSSYNEQFF
TRBD1,TRBV7-3,-,TRBJ2-1,TGTGCCAGCAGCACCACGGGACAGGGGGTCTATGAGCAGTTCTTC,CASSTTGQGVYEQFF
TRBD2,TRBV4-3,-,TRBJ2-3,TGCGCCAGCAGCCCCGCGGGGGGGAGGACAGATACGCAGTATTTT,CASSPAGGRTDTQYF
-,TRBV4-1,few,TRBJ1-2,TGCGCCAGCAGCCAAGTGATGGGGAGGAGGGTCTATGGCTACACCTTC,CASSQVMGRRVYGYTF
-,TRBV5-1,-,TRBJ2-3,TGCGCCAGCAGCTTGGGAGCAGATACGCAGTATTTT,CASSLGADTQYF
TRBD1,TRBV2,-,TRBJ2-2,TGTGCCAGCAACAAAGGGCAGGGGGCAGACACCGGGGAGCTGTTTTTT,CASNKGQGADTGELFF
TRBD1,TRBV19,-,TRBJ1-1,TGTGCCAGTAGTCCGTTGGACAGGGGCGGGAACACTGAAGCTTTCTTT,CASSPLDRGGNTEAFF
-,TRBV4-3,-,TRBJ1-2,TGCGCCAGCAGCCAAGTCCTACAGGGAAACTATGGCTACACCTTC,CASSQVLQGNYGYTF
-,TRBV9,-,TRBJ2-1,TGTGCCAGCAGCGTAGTAGGGGGAGGGAGCTACAATGAGCAGTTCTTC,CASSVVGGGSYNEQFF
-,TRBV6-5,-,TRBJ1-1,TGTGCCAGCAGTTACGAAGCCTCTTACACTGAAGCTTTCTTT,CASSYEASYTEAFF
-,TRBV15,few,TRBJ2-7,TGTGCCACCAGCAGAGATCTGCTTCGGGGCGAGCAGTACTTC,CATSRDLLRGEQYF
-,TRBV19,-,TRBJ1-4,TGTGCCAGTAGCCCAGGTCCAGGAGGTGCGAATGAAAAACTGTTTTTT,CASSPGPGGANEKLFF
TRBD1,TRBV14,-,TRBJ1-6,TGTGCCAGCAGCCAACGACAGGGGGCCCCGAGCTCCTATAATTCACCCCTCCACTTT,CASSQRQGAPSSYNSPLHF
-,TRBV20-1,-,TRBJ1-4,TGCAGTGCTAGTAGAACAGGAGCAACTAATGAAAAACTGTTTTTT,CSASRTGATNEKLFF
TRBD2,TRBV15,-,TRBJ2-6,TGTGCCACCAGCACATACCCACTAGCGGGAGATAGCTCTGGGGCCAACGTCCTGACTTTC,CATSTYPLAGDSSGANVLTF
-,TRBV27,-,TRBJ2-3,TGTGCCAGCAGCCAGGGGTCAGATACGCAGTATTTT,CASSQGSDTQYF
-,TRBV4-2,-,TRBJ2-2,TGTGCCAGCAGCCCCCTTGGGAGATCGAACACCGGGGAGCTGTTTTTT,CASSPLGRSNTGELFF
TRBD2,TRBV27,-,TRBJ2-1,TGTGCCAGCAGTTTATATAGCGGGGGCAACTTACTCAATGAGCAGTTCTTC,CASSLYSGGNLLNEQFF
-,TRBV6-5,-,TRBJ2-1,TGTGCCAGCAGTACAGGGTTTGTCAATGAGCAGTTCTTC,CASSTGFVNEQFF
TRBD2,TRBV11-3,-,TRBJ2-1,TGTGCCAGCAGCCAGGGTAGCGGGGGTTCCTACAATGAGCAGTTCTTC,CASSQGSGGSYNEQFF
TRBD2,TRBV5-4,-,TRBJ2-7,TGTGCCAGCAGGGTAGCGGGGGGGCCAGACGAGCAGTACTTC,CASRVAGGPDEQYF
-,TRBV6-2/TRBV6-3,-,TRBJ1-5,TGTGCCAGCAGTTTTGAGGAGACCAATCAGCCCCAGCATTTT,CASSFEETNQPQHF
-,TRBV7-2,-,TRBJ2-3,TGTGCCAGCGGCTTGGGGGCGTTAAGCACAGATACGCAGTATTTT,CASGLGALSTDTQYF
TRBD1,TRBV6-2/TRBV6-3,once,TRBJ1-6,TGTGCCAGCAGTTATCAGACAGGGTTGAATTCACCCCTCCACTTT,CASSYQTGLNSPLHF
TRBD1,TRBV19,-,TRBJ1-4,TGTGCCAGTAGTATTTTGGACAGGCGTGCAACTAATGAAAAACTGTTTTTT,CASSILDRRATNEKLFF
-,TRBV9,-,TRBJ2-2,TGTGCCAGCAGCCCCTACGACAGGCCCACCGGGGAGCTGTTTTTT,CASSPYDRPTGELFF
TRBD2,TRBV3-1/TRBV3-2,-,TRBJ2-3,TGTGCCAGCAGCAAAGGACTAGCGGGGGGCACAGATACGCAGTATTTT,CASSKGLAGGTDTQYF
-,TRBV14,-,TRBJ2-3,TGTGCCAGCAGCAGAGGATTAGTTACGCAGTATTTT,CASSRGLVTQYF
TRBD1,TRBV5-6,-,TRBJ1-6,TGTGCCAGCAGCGCCGCCGGGACAGGGATGAATTCACCCCTCCACTTT,CASSAAGTGMNSPLHF
-,TRBV7-9,-,TRBJ2-5,TGTGCCAGCAGCTTAGTCTCTCCCCAAGAGACCCAGTACTTC,CASSLVSPQETQYF
-,TRBV6-2/TRBV6-3,-,TRBJ1-1,TGTGCCAGCAGTTACGACATGACTGAAGCTTTCTTT,CASSYDMTEAFF
TRBD1,TRBV6-5,-,TRBJ1-2,TGTGCCAGCAGTTACTCGTTCAGGGGGCAAGGCTACACCTTC,CASSYSFRGQGYTF
TRBD1,TRBV7-2,-,TRBJ2-7,TGTGCCAGCAGCTTAGTGTGGACAGGGGGGGTCTACGAGCAGTACTTC,CASSLVWTGGVYEQYF
-,TRBV20-1,-,TRBJ2-4,TGCAGTGCTAGTGACGGGGGAGTAGACATTCAGTACTTC,CSASDGGVDIQYF
TRBD2,TRBV5-1,-,TRBJ2-3,TGCGCCAGCAGCTTGGGGGAGGGTACAGATACGCAGTATTTT,CASSLGEGTDTQYF
-,TRBV28,-,TRBJ1-5,TGTGCCAGCAGGGACCCGGGACTCTCTCAGCCCCAGCATTTT,CASRDPGLSQPQHF
TRBD2,TRBV6-2/TRBV6-3,few,TRBJ2-3,TGTGCCAGCAGTTACACTAGCGCGAAAGATACGCAGTATTTT,CASSYTSAKDTQYF
-,TRBV7-2,-,TRBJ1-4,TGTGCCAGCAGCTTAGTTAGGGGGATTAATGAAAAACTGTTTTTT,CASSLVRGINEKLFF
TRBD2,TRBV2,-,TRBJ2-6,TGTGCCAGCCGGGGGGACCCCTCTGGGGCCAACGTCCTGACTTTC,CASRGDPSGANVLTF
TRBD1,TRBV9,-,TRBJ1-1,TGTGCCAGCAGCCCCCCGACAGGGCTGAACACTGAAGCTTTCTTT,CASSPPTGLNTEAFF
-,TRBV3-1/TRBV3-2,few,TRBJ1-3,TGTGCCAGCAGCCAAGGGGAGCCAGGAAACACCATATATTTT,CASSQGEPGNTIYF
-,TRBV27,-,TRBJ2-5,TGTGCCAGCAGTTTTGGAGGGGAGACCCAGTACTTC,CASSFGGETQYF